Described below is a single TCR beta chain sequence and its context. The target antigen is unknown. This entry is derived from a study of glioma-infiltrating T cells after dendritic cell vaccination. General study findings and limits: Few patients contributed both blood and tumor specimens. Longer survival after dendritic cell vaccination followed higher pretreatment TIL content.

Germline CDR1 is LNHDA and CDR2 is SQIVND (reference sequence). V lost 0 bases, J lost 3 bases, and 6 bases lay in between. CDR3 length: 14 residues. Data came from immunoSEQ multiplex PCR; TCRdb stores just in-frame clones and leaves some out. The sample includes 95,000 to 110,000 clones, roughly 79% of them seen just once. The clonotype originates from a human donor with glioblastoma. The source was blood, collected before dendritic cell vaccination. The chain couples TRBV19 to TRBJ2-1; D unresolved. The CDR3 loop reads CASSIEYSYNEQFF. CDR3 bases: TGTGCCAGTAGTATAGAGTACAGCTACAATGAGCAGTTCTTC.